The 13 T cell receptor beta chains presented below share a single source sample, sequenced in a study of cytomegalovirus exposure and HLA in healthy donors. Primers included in the PCR were 60 Vbeta and 13 Jbeta primers. Data came from immunoSEQ multiplex PCR; TCRdb stores just in-frame clones and leaves some out. Among around 100,000 clones listed, around 62% were seen once. Source material: PBMCs. The receptors shown here come from a man aged 25-40 years in good health and CMV-seropositive.

Only one count was recorded for this clone. V usage is TRBV6-1 and J usage is TRBJ1-4; D is unresolved. This CDR3 region has 16 residues. From germline, CDR1 is MNHNS and CDR2 SASEGT. V lost 4 bases and J lost 0, with 12 bases in between. The CDR3: CASSALTTSTNEKLFF. CDR3 coding DNA: TGTGCCAGCAGTGCACTAACGACCTCAACTAATGAAAAACTGTTTTTT.

The rearrangement links TRBV11-1 to TRBJ2-1, with TRBD2 matching 8 bases. V was clipped by 1 base and J by 6 bases; unmatched bases: 8. This CDR3 is 16 amino acids long. The germline gives CDR1 SGHAT, CDR2 FQDESV (reference sequence). The CDR3 is CASSLVSGGAGNEQFF. DNA for the CDR3: TGTGCCAGCAGCTTAGTGTCGGGGGGGGCCGGCAATGAGCAGTTCTTC.

The chain links TRBV7-9 to TRBJ1-4; 8 nucleotides align to TRBD1. The V and J ends lost 1 base and 7 bases, in that order; junction bases with no gene match: 5. Germline loops: CDR1 SEHNR, CDR2 FQNEAQ (reference sequence). The CDR3 has 15 residues. CDR3: CASSLVGRGPEKLFF. The CDR3 DNA is TGTGCCAGCAGCTTAGTCGGCAGGGGGCCTGAAAAACTGTTTTTT.

The chain combines TRBV6-6 with TRBJ2-5; weak D call: TRBD1 (5 bases). This CDR3 has 14 residues. V was cut by 6 bases and J by 0 bases, with 11 bases left in between. Germline V gives CDR1 MNHNY, CDR2 SVGAGI (reference sequence). The CDR3 loop reads CASSLQANQETQYF. CDR3 bases: TGTGCCAGCAGCCTACAGGCAAACCAAGAGACCCAGTACTTC.

The V gene is TRBV10-3, the J gene TRBJ1-5, with TRBD1 matching 9 bases. V trimming: 0 bases; J trimming: 4 bases; junction bases outside the gene matches: 4. CDR3 length equals 16 residues. Germline CDR1 and CDR2: ENHRY and SYGVKD. CDR3 sequence reads: CAISESGQGLNQPQHF. The CDR3 region has the DNA TGTGCCATCAGTGAGTCGGGACAGGGCCTAAATCAGCCCCAGCATTTT.

The V call is TRBV18, the J call TRBJ1-2; D is unclear. V was cut by 4 bases and J by 4 bases, with 10 bases left in between. The CDR3 length is 13 residues. CDR1 is KGHSH and CDR2 is LQKENI in the germline V gene. CDR3 region: CASSLDEGYGYTF. Here the CDR3 DNA reads TGTGCCAGCTCACTGGACGAGGGCTATGGCTACACCTTC.

The V call is TRBV5-8, the J call TRBJ1-2; D is unresolved. Trimming pared 5 bases from V and 6 bases from J, leaving 14 bases between. This CDR3 has 13 residues. Germline values: CDR1 SGHTS, CDR2 YDEGEE. The CDR3 region is CASRKTSTNGYTF. CDR3 nucleotides: TGTGCCAGCAGGAAGACCTCCACTAATGGCTACACCTTC. The variable domain in full, completed from reference TRBV5-8 and TRBJ1-2, reads EAGVTQSPTHLIKTRGQQATLRCSPISGHTSVYWYQQALGLGLQFLLWYDEGEERNRGNFPPRFSGRQFPNYSSELNVNALELEDSALYLCASRKTSTNGYTFGSGTRLTVV.

This sequence joins TRBV5-6 and TRBJ2-2; no clear D gene. From germline, CDR1 is SGHDT and CDR2 YYEEEE. This CDR3 has 14 amino acids. With 5 bases removed from V and 1 base from J, the gap between germline ends came to 9 bases. CDR3 sequence reads: CASRQAGNTGELFF. The DNA for the CDR3 is TGTGCCAGCAGGCAGGCAGGGAACACCGGGGAGCTGTTTTTT.

The rearrangement uses TRBV19 and TRBJ2-2; 9 positions agree with TRBD1. The CDR3 covers 15 residues. The V gene's germline CDR1 is LNHDA and CDR2 SQIVND (reference sequence). Trimming cost V 4 bases and J 9 bases; bases outside gene matches: 9. CDR3 amino acids: CASSSDRGVRRELFF. CDR3 DNA: TGTGCCAGTAGTAGCGACAGGGGGGTTAGAAGGGAGCTGTTTTTT.

CDR3 protein: CASSSTRVKGTDTQYF. DNA of the CDR3: TGTGCCAGCAGCTCGACGAGGGTAAAAGGCACAGATACGCAGTATTTT. This chain connects TRBV7-9 to TRBJ2-3; D possibly corresponds to TRBD2 (5 bases). Deletions cut 4 bases from V and 1 base from J, with 15 bases between. There are 16 residues in the CDR3. Germline V gene sequence: CDR1 SEHNR, CDR2 FQNEAQ (reference sequence). Filled out from reference TRBV7-9 and TRBJ2-3, the complete variable domain reads DTGVSQNPRHKITKRGQNVTFRCDPISEHNRLYWYRQTLGQGPEFLTYFQNEAQLEKSRLLSDRFSAERPKGSFSTLEIQRTEQGDSAMYLCASSSTRVKGTDTQYFGPGTRLTVL.

V and J are TRBV20-1 and TRBJ2-1; the D gene is possibly TRBD1 (5 bases). CDR1 and CDR2 from the germline V gene are DFQATT and SNEGSKA (reference sequence). Trimming took off 6 bases at V and 8 bases at J, with 11 bases between the two ends. The CDR3 is 11 residues long. The CDR3 DNA sequence: TGCAGTGCGAGGTGGGGCCATGAGCAGTTCTTC. This encodes CSARWGHEQFF.

The J gene is TRBJ1-2, the V gene TRBV7-9, with 12 bases aligning to TRBD1. The CDR3 spans 14 residues. With 3 bases clipped from V and 4 bases from J, the junction kept 0 bases outside the gene matches. From germline, CDR1 is SEHNR and CDR2 FQNEAQ (reference sequence). The CDR3 spells CASSLGQGAYGYTF. CDR3 DNA sequence: TGTGCCAGCAGCTTGGGACAGGGGGCCTATGGCTACACCTTC.

The J gene is TRBJ2-3, the V gene TRBV11-3, with TRBD2 matching over 8 bases. The CDR3 extends over 14 amino acids. V trimming: 5 bases; J trimming: 4 bases; junction bases outside the gene matches: 5. Germline CDR1 reads SGHNT; CDR2 reads YENEEA. CDR3: CASSPLAGPDTQYF. In DNA, the CDR3 is TGTGCCAGCAGCCCCTTAGCGGGGCCAGATACGCAGTATTTT. The complete variable domain, with remaining parts taken from reference TRBV11-3 and TRBJ2-3, reads EAGVVQSPRYKIIEKKQPVAFWCNPISGHNTLYWYLQNLGQGPELLIRYENEEAVDDSQLPKDRFSAERLKGVDSTLKIQPAELGDSAVYLCASSPLAGPDTQYFGPGTRLTVL.